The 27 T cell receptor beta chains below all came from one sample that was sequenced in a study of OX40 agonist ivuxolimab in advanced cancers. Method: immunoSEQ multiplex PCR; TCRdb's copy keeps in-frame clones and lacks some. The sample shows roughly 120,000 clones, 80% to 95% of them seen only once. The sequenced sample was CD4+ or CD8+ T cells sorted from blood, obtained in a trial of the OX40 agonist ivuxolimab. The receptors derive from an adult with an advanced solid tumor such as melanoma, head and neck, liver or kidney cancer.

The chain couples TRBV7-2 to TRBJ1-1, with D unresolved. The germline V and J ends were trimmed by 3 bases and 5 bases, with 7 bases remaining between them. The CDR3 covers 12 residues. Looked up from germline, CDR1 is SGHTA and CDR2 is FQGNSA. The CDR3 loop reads CASSFLITEAFF. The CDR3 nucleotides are TGTGCCAGCAGCTTCCTAATAACTGAAGCTTTCTTT.

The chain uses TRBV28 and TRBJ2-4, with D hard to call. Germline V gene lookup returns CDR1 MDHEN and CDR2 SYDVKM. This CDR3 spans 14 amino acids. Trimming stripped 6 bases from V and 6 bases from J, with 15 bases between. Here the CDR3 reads CASSPSDRLNIQYF. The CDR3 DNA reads TGTGCCAGCAGCCCTTCAGACCGTTTAAACATTCAGTACTTC.

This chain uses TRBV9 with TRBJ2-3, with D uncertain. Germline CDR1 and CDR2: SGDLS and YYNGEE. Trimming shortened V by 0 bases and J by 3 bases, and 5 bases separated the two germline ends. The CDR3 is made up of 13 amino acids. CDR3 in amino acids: CASSVGGTDTQYF. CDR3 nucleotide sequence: TGTGCCAGCAGCGTAGGGGGTACAGATACGCAGTATTTT.

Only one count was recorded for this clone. CDR3 loop: CAISGQEVSSYEQYF. The CDR3 region has the DNA TGTGCCATCAGTGGCCAGGAGGTCAGCTCCTACGAGCAGTACTTC. The chain couples TRBV10-3 to TRBJ2-5, with D possibly matching TRBD2 (5 bases). The DNA end favors TRBJ2-7, so the J call may be wrong. The V gene's germline CDR1 is ENHRY and CDR2 SYGVKD. The CDR3 extends over 15 amino acids.

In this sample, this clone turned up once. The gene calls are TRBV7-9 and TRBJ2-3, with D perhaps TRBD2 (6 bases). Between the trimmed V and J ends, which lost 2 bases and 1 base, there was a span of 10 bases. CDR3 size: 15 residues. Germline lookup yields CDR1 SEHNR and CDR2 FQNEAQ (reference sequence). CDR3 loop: CASSLKRVGTDTQYF. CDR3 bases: TGTGCCAGCAGCTTAAAGCGGGTGGGCACAGATACGCAGTATTTT.

CDR3 DNA sequence: TGCGCCAGCAGCCTCCGACAGAACACTGAAGCTTTCTTT. Its protein product is CASSLRQNTEAFF. The chain combines TRBV5-1 with TRBJ1-1, with D unclear. Deletions cut 4 bases from V and 1 base from J, with 8 bases between. Germline-derived CDR1 and CDR2 are SGHRS and YFSETQ. This CDR3 has 13 residues.

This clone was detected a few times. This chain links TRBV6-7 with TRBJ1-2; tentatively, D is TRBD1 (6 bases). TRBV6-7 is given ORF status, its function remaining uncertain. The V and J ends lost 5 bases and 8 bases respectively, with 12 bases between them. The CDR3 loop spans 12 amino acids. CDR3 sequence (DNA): TGTGCCAGCAGTACCCGGACAGAGGGCTACACCTTC. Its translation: CASSTRTEGYTF.

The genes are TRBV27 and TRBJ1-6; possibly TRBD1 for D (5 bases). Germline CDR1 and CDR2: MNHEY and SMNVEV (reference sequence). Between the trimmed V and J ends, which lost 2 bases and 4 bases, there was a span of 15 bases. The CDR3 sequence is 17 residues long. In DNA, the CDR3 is TGTGCCAGCAGTTTAGAGGATCCAGGGATTTATAATTCACCCCTCCACTTT. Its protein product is CASSLEDPGIYNSPLHF.

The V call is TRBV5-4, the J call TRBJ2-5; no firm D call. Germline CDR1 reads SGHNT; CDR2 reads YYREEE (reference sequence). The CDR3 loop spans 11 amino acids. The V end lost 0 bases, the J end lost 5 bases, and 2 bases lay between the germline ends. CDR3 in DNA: TGTGCCAGCAGCTTGGAGGAGACCCAGTACTTC. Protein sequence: CASSLEETQYF.

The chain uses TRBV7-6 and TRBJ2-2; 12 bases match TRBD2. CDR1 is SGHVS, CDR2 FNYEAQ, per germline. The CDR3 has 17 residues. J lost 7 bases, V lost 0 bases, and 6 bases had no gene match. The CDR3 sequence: CASSLAASGRAVGELFF. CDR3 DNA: TGTGCCAGCAGCTTAGCGGCTAGCGGGAGGGCCGTCGGGGAGCTGTTTTTT.

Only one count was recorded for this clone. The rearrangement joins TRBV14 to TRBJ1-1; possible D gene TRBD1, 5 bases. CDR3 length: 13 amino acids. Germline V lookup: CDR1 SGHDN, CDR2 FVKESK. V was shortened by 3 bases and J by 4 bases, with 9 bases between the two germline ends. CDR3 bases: TGTGCCAGCAGCCAGGGGCTTGCCACTGAAGCTTTCTTT. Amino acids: CASSQGLATEAFF.

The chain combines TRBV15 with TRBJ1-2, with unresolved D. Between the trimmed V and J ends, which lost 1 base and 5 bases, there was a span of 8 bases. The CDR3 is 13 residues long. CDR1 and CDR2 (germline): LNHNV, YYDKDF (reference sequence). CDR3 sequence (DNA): TGTGCCACCAGCAGAGGTCCTCAATATGGCTACACCTTC. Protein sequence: CATSRGPQYGYTF.

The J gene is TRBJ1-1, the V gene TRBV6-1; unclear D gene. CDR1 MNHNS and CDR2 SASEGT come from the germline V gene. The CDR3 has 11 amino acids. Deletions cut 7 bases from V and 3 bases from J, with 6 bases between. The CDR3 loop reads CASTGHTEAFF. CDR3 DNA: TGTGCCAGCACCGGTCACACTGAAGCTTTCTTT.

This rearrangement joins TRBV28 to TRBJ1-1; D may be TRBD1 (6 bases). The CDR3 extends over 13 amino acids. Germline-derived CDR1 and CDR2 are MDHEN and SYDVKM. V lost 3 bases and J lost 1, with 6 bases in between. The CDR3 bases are TGTGCCAGCAGTTTGGGGGCGAACACTGAAGCTTTCTTT. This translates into CASSLGANTEAFF.

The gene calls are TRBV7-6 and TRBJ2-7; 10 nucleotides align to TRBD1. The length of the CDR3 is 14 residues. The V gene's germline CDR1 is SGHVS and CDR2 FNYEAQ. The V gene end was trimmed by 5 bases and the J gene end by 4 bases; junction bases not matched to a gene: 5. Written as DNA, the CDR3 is TGTGCCAGCAGCCCCGGGACAGGGGAGTACGAGCAGTACTTC. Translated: CASSPGTGEYEQYF. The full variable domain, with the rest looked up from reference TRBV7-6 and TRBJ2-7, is GAGVSQSPRYKVTKRGQDVALRCDPISGHVSLYWYRQALGQGPEFLTYFNYEAQQDKSGLPNDRFSAERPEGSISTLTIQRTEQRDSAMYRCASSPGTGEYEQYFGPGTRLTVT.

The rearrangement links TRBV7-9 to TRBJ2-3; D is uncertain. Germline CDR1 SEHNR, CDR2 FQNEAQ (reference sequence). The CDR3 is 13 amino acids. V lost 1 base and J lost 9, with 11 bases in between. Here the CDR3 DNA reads TGTGCCAGCAGCTTAGGCCGCGGTGAAACGCAGTATTTT. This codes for CASSLGRGETQYF.

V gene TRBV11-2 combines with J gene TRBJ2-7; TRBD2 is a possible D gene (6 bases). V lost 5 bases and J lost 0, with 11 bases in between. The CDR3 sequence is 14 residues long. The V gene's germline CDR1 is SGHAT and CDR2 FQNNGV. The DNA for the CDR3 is TGTGCCAGCAGCCCGGGACTGTCCTCCTACGAGCAGTACTTC. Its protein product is CASSPGLSSYEQYF.

CDR3 in amino acids: CASSTGTLGLEGYNEQFF. CDR3 in DNA: TGTGCCAGCAGCACTGGGACCCTAGGGTTAGAGGGCTACAATGAGCAGTTCTTC. This chain connects TRBV5-6 to TRBJ2-1; D assignment may be TRBD1 or TRBD2 (5 bases each). V was pared by 4 bases and J by 3 bases, with 23 bases between. The germline V gene has CDR1 SGHDT and CDR2 YYEEEE. This CDR3 is 18 amino acids long.

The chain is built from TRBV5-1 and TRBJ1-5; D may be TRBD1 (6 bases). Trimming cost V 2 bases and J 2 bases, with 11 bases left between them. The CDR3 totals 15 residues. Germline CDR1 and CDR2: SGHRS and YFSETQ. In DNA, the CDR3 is TGCGCCAGCAGCTTCTCAGGGGATGGCAATCAGCCCCAGCATTTT. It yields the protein CASSFSGDGNQPQHF.

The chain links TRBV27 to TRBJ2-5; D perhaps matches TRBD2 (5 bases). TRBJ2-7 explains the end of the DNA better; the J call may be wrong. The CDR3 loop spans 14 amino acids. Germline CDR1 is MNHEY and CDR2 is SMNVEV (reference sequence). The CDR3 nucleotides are TGTGCCAGCAGTTTGTCGGGAATTTACTACGAGCAGTACTTC. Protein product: CASSLSGIYYEQYF.

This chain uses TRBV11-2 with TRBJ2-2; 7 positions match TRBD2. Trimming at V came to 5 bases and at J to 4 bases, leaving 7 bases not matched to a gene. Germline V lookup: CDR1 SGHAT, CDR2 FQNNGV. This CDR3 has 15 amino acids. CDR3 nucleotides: TGTGCCAGCAGCCGTGGGGGGGGAACCACCGGGGAGCTGTTTTTT. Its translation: CASSRGGGTTGELFF.

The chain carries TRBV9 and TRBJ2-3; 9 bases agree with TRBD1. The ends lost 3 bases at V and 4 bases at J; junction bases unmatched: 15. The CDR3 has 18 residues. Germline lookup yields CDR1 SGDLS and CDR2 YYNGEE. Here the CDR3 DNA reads TGTGCCAGCAGCGCGGGACAGGGCTTCTCTTGGGGCGCAGATACGCAGTATTTT. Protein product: CASSAGQGFSWGADTQYF.

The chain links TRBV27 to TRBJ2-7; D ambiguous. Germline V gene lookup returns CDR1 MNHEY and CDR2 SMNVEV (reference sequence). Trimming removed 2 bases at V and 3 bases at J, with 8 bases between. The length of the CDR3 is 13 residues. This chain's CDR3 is CASSLNGHYEQYF. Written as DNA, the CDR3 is TGTGCCAGCAGTTTAAACGGCCACTACGAGCAGTACTTC.

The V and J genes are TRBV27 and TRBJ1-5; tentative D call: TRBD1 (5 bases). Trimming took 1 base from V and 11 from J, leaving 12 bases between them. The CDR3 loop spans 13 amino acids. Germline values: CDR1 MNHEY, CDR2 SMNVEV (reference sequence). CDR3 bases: TGTGCCAGCAGTTTATGGGGGGGGATGTCCCAGCATTTT. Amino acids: CASSLWGGMSQHF.

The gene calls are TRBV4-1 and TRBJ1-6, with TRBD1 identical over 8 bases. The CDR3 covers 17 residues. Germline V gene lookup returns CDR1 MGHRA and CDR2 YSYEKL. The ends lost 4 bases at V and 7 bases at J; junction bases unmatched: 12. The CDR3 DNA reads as TGCGCCAGCAGCCCTACACGGGGACAGGACCTAAATTCACCCCTCCACTTT. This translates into CASSPTRGQDLNSPLHF.

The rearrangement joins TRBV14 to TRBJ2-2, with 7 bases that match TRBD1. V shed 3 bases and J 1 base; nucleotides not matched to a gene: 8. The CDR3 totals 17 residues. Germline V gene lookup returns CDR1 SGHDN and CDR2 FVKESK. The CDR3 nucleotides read TGTGCCAGCAGCCAGCCGGGACAGAGTATGAACACCGGGGAGCTGTTTTTT. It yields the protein CASSQPGQSMNTGELFF.

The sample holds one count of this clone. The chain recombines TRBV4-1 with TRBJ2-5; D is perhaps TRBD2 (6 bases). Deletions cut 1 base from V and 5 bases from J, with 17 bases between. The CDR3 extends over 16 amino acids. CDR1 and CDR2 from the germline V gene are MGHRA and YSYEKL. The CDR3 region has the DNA TGCGCCAGCAGCCAAGGAAGCGGGCCCTTGGGGGAGACCCAGTACTTC. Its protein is CASSQGSGPLGETQYF.